This T cell receptor beta chain was sequenced during a study of T-cell reconstitution after alpha-beta-depleted transplantation in children. Preparation of the TCRbeta library used unique molecular identifiers. TCRdb redid the calling of the PCR reads with MiXCR, one entry per CDR3 protein. The sample contains 600,000 to 700,000 distinct CDR3 sequences, over 15% of which appear only once. This CDR3 is 16 amino acids long. V lost 3 bases and J 5 bases, leaving 18 bases between the germline ends. Per germline, CDR1 SGHRS and CDR2 YFSETQ. The material was PBMCs from the stem cell graft donor, obtained from the stem cell graft. The receptor was derived from a human donor who donated a stem cell graft to a child with acute myeloid leukemia. The J gene is TRBJ2-1, the V gene TRBV5-1; tentative D call: TRBD2 (7 bases). The CDR3 here is CASSYPEGGFDNEQFF. As DNA, the CDR3 is TGCGCCAGCAGCTACCCCGAGGGGGGGTTTGACAATGAGCAGTTCTTC.